The 10 T cell receptor beta chains presented below share a single source sample, sequenced in a study of vaccination and CD4 T cells after COVID-19 (dated by TCRdb to between 2021 and 2022). These receptors have no identified antigens. The treatment or condition tag for this specimen amounts to: 10-day PBMC culture with coronavirus spike peptide pools or control peptides (ViraFEST assay). Library creation used PCR. Instrument used: Illumina iSeq 100. DNA from cultured CD4+ T cells was subjected to TCR sequencing with the Oncomine TCR Beta short-read assay at the Johns Hopkins FTIC core. The raw public data were reprocessed by TCRdb itself: fastp quality trimming at Q25, MiXCR clonotype calling, in-frame beta chains only. Records with the same CDR3 protein are collapsed into one entry carrying the most frequent genes and DNA. The sample records 15,000 or so distinct CDR3 sequences, less than 75% of which are singletons. The top ten constitute over 7.5% of the sample.

Input material: CD4+ T cells from blood, cultured in vitro. Receptors originate from a human donor who had recovered from COVID-19.

The chain has TRBV27 and TRBJ1-2; D remains ambiguous. The CDR3 runs to 14 residues. CDR1 is MNHEY and CDR2 is SMNVEV in the germline V gene (reference sequence). V lost 3 bases to trimming and J lost 0 bases, with 8 bases between them. CDR3 in amino acids: CASSFPHSNYGYTF. CDR3 nucleotide sequence: TGTGCCAGCAGTTTCCCCCATTCTAACTATGGCTACACCTTC.

This sequence joins TRBV6-5 and TRBJ1-1, with D unclear. Trimming took 2 bases from V and 8 from J, leaving 15 bases between them. The CDR3 sequence is 14 residues long. CDR1 and CDR2 from the germline V gene are MNHEY and SVGAGI. The CDR3 reads CASSYMGESGEAFF. In DNA, the CDR3 is TGTGCCAGCAGTTACATGGGTGAATCCGGAGAAGCTTTCTTT.

The chain carries TRBV19 and TRBJ2-2, with D perhaps given as TRBD1 or TRBD2 (5 bases each). Germline V lookup: CDR1 LNHDA, CDR2 SQIVND (reference sequence). The length of the CDR3 is 15 residues. The V end lost 6 bases, the J end lost 3 bases, and 14 bases lay between the germline ends. The DNA of the CDR3 is TGTGCCAGTAGGGGGGATGGCCTCTACACCGGGGAGCTGTTTTTT. As protein: CASRGDGLYTGELFF. Using reference TRBV19 and TRBJ2-2 for the parts outside the CDR3, the full variable domain is DGGITQSPKYLFRKEGQNVTLSCEQNLNHDAMYWYRQDPGQGLRLIYYSQIVNDFQKGDIAEGYSVSREKKESFPLTVTSAQKNPTAFYLCASRGDGLYTGELFFGEGSRLTVL.

This clonotype was detected only a few times. The chain links TRBV6-1 to TRBJ1-2; no firm D call. V lost 6 bases and J 7 bases, leaving 9 bases between the germline ends. CDR1 is MNHNS and CDR2 is SASEGT in the germline V gene. This CDR3 region has 11 residues. CDR3 amino acids: CASSQAGGYTF. Written as DNA, the CDR3 is TGTGCCAGCAGCCAGGCGGGTGGCTACACCTTC.

The chain recombines TRBV29-1 with TRBJ2-5; perhaps TRBD2 as D (6 bases). The CDR3 covers 11 residues. The germline CDR1 and CDR2 sequences are SQVTM and ANQGSEA. Trimming took off 7 bases at V and 3 bases at J, with 9 bases between the two ends. The DNA of the CDR3 is TGCAGCGGGAGGAGGGAAGAGACCCAGTACTTC. Residues: CSGRREETQYF.

This sequence joins TRBV7-2 and TRBJ2-2; the match to TRBD1 covers 8 bases. Germline CDR1 reads SGHTA; CDR2 reads FQGNSA. V was pared by 3 bases and J by 7 bases, with 4 bases of the junction left unmatched. The CDR3 has 14 residues. DNA for the CDR3: TGTGCCAGCAGCTTGGACAGGGCGGGCGGGGAGCTGTTTTTT. Translation gives CASSLDRAGGELFF. Full variable domain (outside the CDR3, taken from reference TRBV7-2 and TRBJ2-2): GAGVSQSPSNKVTEKGKDVELRCDPISGHTALYWYRQSLGQGLEFLIYFQGNSAPDKSGLPSDRFSAERTGGSVSTLTIQRTQQEDSAVYLCASSLDRAGGELFFGEGSRLTVL.

This clonotype was counted between two and nine times. The chain employs TRBV7-9 and TRBJ1-1; D gene unclear. There are 10 residues in the CDR3. Trimming took off 8 bases at V and 5 bases at J, with 6 bases between the two ends. The germline V gene encodes CDR1 SEHNR and CDR2 FQNEAQ (reference sequence). CDR3: CASGRTEAFF. CDR3 in DNA: TGTGCCAGCGGACGGACTGAAGCTTTCTTT.

This chain links TRBV20-1 with TRBJ1-6; possibly TRBD1 for D (5 bases). Germline V CDR1 and CDR2: DFQATT, SNEGSKA (reference sequence). The CDR3 consists of 14 residues. V lost 7 bases and J 4 bases, leaving 14 bases between the germline ends. CDR3 region: CSGSGGVYNSPLHF. CDR3 sequence (DNA): TGCAGTGGGTCGGGGGGGGTATATAATTCACCCCTCCACTTT.

CDR3 DNA: TGTGCCACCAGCAGATACCTCGAGCAGTTCTTC. Translated: CATSRYLEQFF. The chain couples TRBV15 to TRBJ2-1, with unresolved D. In germline, CDR1 is LNHNV, CDR2 YYDKDF (reference sequence). The V end lost 2 bases, the J end lost 10 bases, and 6 bases lay between the germline ends. This CDR3 comprises 11 residues.

CDR3 bases: TGTGCCAGCAGTCCCGACAGGGGAGGTTCAGCTTTCTTT. Amino acid sequence: CASSPDRGGSAFF. The rearrangement joins TRBV6-1 to TRBJ1-1, with 8 bases that match TRBD1. The CDR3 extends over 13 amino acids. V gave up 5 bases and J gave up 10 bases; unmatched junction bases: 9. Germline V gene data show CDR1 as MNHNS and CDR2 as SASEGT.